The 22 T cell receptor beta chains given below trace back to one sample, sequenced in a study of cytomegalovirus exposure and HLA in healthy donors. PCR amplification relied on 60 Vbeta primers (plus 13 Jbeta primers). Some clones are missing from TCRdb's copy, which holds only in-frame ones; the method was immunoSEQ multiplex PCR. The table has approximately 130,000 clones, under 85% seen once. The sequenced sample consisted of PBMCs. The receptors come from a boy between 10 and 17 years old in good health and CMV-seronegative.

This rearrangement joins TRBV9 to TRBJ2-7; 9 bases agree with TRBD2. The V gene's germline CDR1 is SGDLS and CDR2 YYNGEE. The V and J ends lost 4 bases and 2 bases, in that order; junction bases with no gene match: 7. The CDR3 has 15 amino acids. CDR3 residues: CASSPREGQTYEQYF. CDR3 in DNA: TGTGCCAGCAGCCCGCGGGAGGGGCAAACCTACGAGCAGTACTTC.

This chain connects TRBV4-3 to TRBJ1-1; 9 nucleotides match TRBD1. The CDR3 has 18 residues. The V gene end was trimmed by 4 bases and the J gene end by 3 bases; junction bases not matched to a gene: 15. The germline V gene has CDR1 LGHNA and CDR2 YSLEER. The CDR3 nucleotides are TGCGCCAGCAGCCCCGGAGTTACAGGGGGCGTTTTTTACACTGAAGCTTTCTTT. Protein product: CASSPGVTGGVFYTEAFF.

V gene TRBV7-2 combines with J gene TRBJ2-3; 7 nucleotides align to TRBD2. The V and J ends lost 2 bases and 5 bases, in that order; junction bases with no gene match: 7. CDR1 is SGHTA, CDR2 FQGNSA, per germline. The length of the CDR3 is 15 residues. CDR3 coding DNA: TGTGCCAGCAGCTTAATGGCGGGAGAGCAAGATACGCAGTATTTT. As protein: CASSLMAGEQDTQYF.

J is TRBJ2-5 and V is TRBV7-8, with D uncertain. The CDR3 consists of 14 residues. Germline V lookup: CDR1 SGHVS, CDR2 FQNEAQ. Trimming removed 0 bases from V and 2 bases from J, with 7 bases in between. CDR3 sequence (DNA): TGTGCCAGCAGCTTAGCATTACAGCAAGAGACCCAGTACTTC. This codes for CASSLALQQETQYF.

The V call is TRBV7-3, the J call TRBJ2-3, with D perhaps TRBD2 (5 bases). Per the germline V gene, CDR1 is SGHTA and CDR2 is FQGTGA. V was shortened by 1 base and J by 6 bases, with 5 bases between the two germline ends. The CDR3 totals 12 residues. CDR3 in amino acids: CASSLSGDTQYF. The CDR3 DNA sequence: TGTGCCAGCAGCTTAAGCGGGGATACGCAGTATTTT.

This sequence joins TRBV7-3 and TRBJ2-6; tentatively, D is TRBD1 (6 bases). The CDR3 runs 18 residues. Germline V lookup: CDR1 SGHTA, CDR2 FQGTGA. The V end was cut by 4 bases, the J end by 0 bases, with 16 bases between. CDR3 sequence reads: CASSSGVRRNSGANVLTF. In nucleotides, the CDR3 is TGTGCCAGCAGCTCAGGGGTCCGGCGGAACTCTGGGGCCAACGTCCTGACTTTC.

J is TRBJ2-2 and V is TRBV11-2; D remains ambiguous. Trimming took off 1 base at V and 7 bases at J, with 4 bases between the two ends. The germline V gene encodes CDR1 SGHAT and CDR2 FQNNGV. The CDR3 covers 12 residues. The CDR3 reads CASSLVLGELFF. CDR3 nucleotides: TGTGCCAGCAGCTTAGTTCTCGGGGAGCTGTTTTTT. The complete variable domain, with remaining parts taken from reference TRBV11-2 and TRBJ2-2, reads EAGVAQSPRYKIIEKRQSVAFWCNPISGHATLYWYQQILGQGPKLLIQFQNNGVVDDSQLPKDRFSAERLKGVDSTLKIQPAKLEDSAVYLCASSLVLGELFFGEGSRLTVL.

J is TRBJ2-2 and V is TRBV28, with no clear D. V was trimmed by 10 bases and J by 7 bases, leaving 19 bases between them. The CDR3 consists of 14 residues. The germline V gene encodes CDR1 MDHEN and CDR2 SYDVKM. The CDR3 loop reads CATSLTHLGGELFF. The CDR3 bases are TGTGCCACTTCCTTGACTCACCTTGGCGGGGAGCTGTTTTTT.

The chain recombines TRBV5-1 with TRBJ1-4; a weak D match, TRBD1 (5 bases). There are 15 residues in the CDR3. Trimming cost V 0 bases and J 3 bases, with 9 bases left between them. Germline lookup yields CDR1 SGHRS and CDR2 YFSETQ. The CDR3 region has the DNA TGCGCCAGCAGCTTGGCCCCAGGGCCTAATGAAAAACTGTTTTTT. The encoded protein is CASSLAPGPNEKLFF.

This chain connects TRBV9 to TRBJ1-4; 7 bases map to TRBD1. J gave up 3 bases and V 6 bases, and 11 bases lay outside the gene matches. The CDR3 consists of 16 residues. Looked up from germline, CDR1 is SGDLS and CDR2 is YYNGEE. The CDR3 DNA follows: TGTGCCAGCACCCCGTCGATAGGGACAGCTAATGAAAAACTGTTTTTT. It encodes CASTPSIGTANEKLFF.

The sample holds a few counts of this clone. The chain links TRBV30 to TRBJ2-3, with a weak D call TRBD2 (5 bases). This CDR3 region has 13 residues. CDR1 GTSNPN and CDR2 SVGIG come from the germline V gene (reference sequence). Between the trimmed V and J ends, which lost 5 bases and 0 bases, there was a span of 9 bases. CDR3 in amino acids: CAWDWTSTDTQYF. The CDR3 DNA reads TGTGCCTGGGACTGGACTAGCACAGATACGCAGTATTTT. The full variable domain, completed using reference TRBV30 and TRBJ2-3, is SQTIHQWPATLVQPVGSPLSLECTVEGTSNPNLYWYRQAAGRGLQLLFYSVGIGQISSEVPQNLSASRPQDRQFILSSKKLLLSDSGFYLCAWDWTSTDTQYFGPGTRLTVL.

This chain links TRBV1 with TRBJ1-3. TRBV1 is a recognized pseudogene. This CDR3 has 11 residues. The CDR3 is CTSSGVDTIYF. The CDR3 DNA reads as TGCACCAGCAGTGGAGTTGACACCATATATTTT.

The V call is TRBV4-2, the J call TRBJ1-4; 8 positions match TRBD1. The CDR3 is made up of 19 amino acids. The junction had 13 bases not matched to a gene; V was cut back by 4 bases and J by 0 bases. The germline CDR1 and CDR2 sequences are LGHNA and YNFKEQ. For the CDR3, the DNA is TGTGCCAGCAGCCTAAGTGGGACAGGAATATATGCAACTAATGAAAAACTGTTTTTT. It translates to CASSLSGTGIYATNEKLFF.

The rearrangement uses TRBV5-3 and TRBJ1-4; D gene uncertain. TRBV5-3 is an ORF, and what it does is uncertain. The CDR3 is 10 amino acids. V lost 4 bases and J 16 bases, leaving 11 bases between the germline ends. The CDR3 loop is CARSSPDQFF. CDR3 DNA sequence: TGTGCCAGAAGCAGCCCCGATCAGTTTTTT.

The chain employs TRBV25-1 and TRBJ1-1, with 9 positions matching TRBD1. Germline V CDR1 and CDR2: MGHDK, SYGVNS. With V trimmed by 6 bases and J by 5 bases, 7 bases remained unmatched. The CDR3 covers 14 residues. For the CDR3, the DNA is TGTGCCAGCAGCCTCCGACAGGGGGGAACTGAAGCTTTCTTT. Its translation: CASSLRQGGTEAFF.

The CDR3 is CASSPPERVSYNEQFF. The CDR3 DNA is TGTGCCAGCTCACCACCCGAGAGGGTCTCCTACAATGAGCAGTTCTTC. The rearrangement joins TRBV18 to TRBJ2-1, with a tentative D call TRBD2 (5 bases). Germline CDR1 KGHSH, CDR2 LQKENI. V lost 0 bases, J lost 0 bases, and 9 bases lay in between. CDR3 length equals 16 residues.

The rearrangement uses TRBV19 and TRBJ1-3; 8 bases align to TRBD1. This CDR3 is built from 18 residues. Trimming took 3 bases from V and 3 from J; bases not matched to a gene: 13. CDR1 LNHDA and CDR2 SQIVND come from the germline V gene (reference sequence). The CDR3 sequence is CASSIDRLGTGYGNTIYF. CDR3 coding DNA: TGTGCCAGTAGTATCGATCGCCTCGGGACAGGATATGGAAACACCATATATTTT.

V gene TRBV7-2 combines with J gene TRBJ2-1, with TRBD2 identical over 12 bases. From germline, CDR1 is SGHTA and CDR2 FQGNSA. The CDR3 is 15 amino acids. V was pared by 5 bases and J by 4 bases, with 3 bases of the junction left unmatched. In nucleotides, the CDR3 is TGTGCCAGCAGCACAGGACTAGCGGGATACAATGAGCAGTTCTTC. Residues: CASSTGLAGYNEQFF.

The rearrangement uses TRBV6-1 and TRBJ2-7; 14 bases are shared with TRBD2. In germline, CDR1 is MNHNS, CDR2 SASEGT. The CDR3 sequence is 12 residues long. V was clipped by 8 bases and J by 9 bases; unmatched bases: 3. The DNA for the CDR3 is TGTGCCAGCGGACTAGCGGGGGGACCGCAGTACTTC. As protein: CASGLAGGPQYF.

The rearrangement links TRBV5-1 to TRBJ2-1; 9 nucleotides agree with TRBD1. The CDR3 runs to 15 residues. CDR1 is SGHRS, CDR2 YFSETQ, per germline. J was trimmed by 7 bases and V by 4 bases; bases with no gene match: 9. CDR3 loop: CASSPDRGRGNEQFF. In DNA, the CDR3 is TGCGCCAGCAGCCCGGACAGGGGTCGGGGGAATGAGCAGTTCTTC.

This chain joins TRBV14 and TRBJ2-7; D gene unclear. The CDR3 loop spans 17 amino acids. CDR1 is SGHDN and CDR2 is FVKESK in the germline V gene. The V end lost 4 bases, the J end lost 2 bases, and 21 bases lay between the germline ends. CDR3 DNA sequence: TGTGCCAGCAGCCCTTCCATTGACCCAGCGCAACCCTACGAGCAGTACTTC. Translation: CASSPSIDPAQPYEQYF.

J is TRBJ1-1 and V is TRBV4-3; no definite D call. CDR3 length: 14 amino acids. Trimming removed 0 bases from V and 3 bases from J, with 8 bases in between. Germline CDR1 is LGHNA and CDR2 is YSLEER. The CDR3 bases are TGCGCCAGCAGCCAAGAGCAGGCGTACACTGAAGCTTTCTTT. This sequence encodes CASSQEQAYTEAFF.